One sample yielded the 13 T cell receptor beta chains listed below, sequenced in a study of blood T cell repertoires in COVID-19. The protocol was immunoSEQ multiplex PCR, while the TCRdb copy is restricted to in-frame clones and leaves out a portion. The sample has roughly 160,000 clones; 84% are singletons. Input material: peripheral blood. Receptors originate from a man younger than 30 with active or convalescent COVID-19.

The rearrangement joins TRBV5-1 to TRBJ1-1; 9 positions agree with TRBD1. The CDR3 is made up of 15 amino acids. The ends lost 5 bases at V and 3 bases at J; junction bases unmatched: 8. Germline CDR1 and CDR2: SGHRS and YFSETQ. The CDR3: CASRDGGTGYTEAFF. CDR3 in DNA: TGCGCCAGCAGAGATGGCGGGACAGGGTACACTGAAGCTTTCTTT.

The genes are TRBV25-1 and TRBJ1-4; TRBD1 aligns across 8 bases. Germline lookup yields CDR1 MGHDK and CDR2 SYGVNS. Unmatched junction bases numbered 11, after V lost 7 bases and J lost 7 bases. This CDR3 has 15 residues. The CDR3, as DNA: TGTGCCAGCATTGGGCAGGGGGCTTCTGGTGAAAAACTGTTTTTT. It specifies CASIGQGASGEKLFF.

The V call is TRBV27, the J call TRBJ2-1; 11 nucleotides align to TRBD2. The CDR3 length is 16 residues. Trimming cost V 4 bases and J 4 bases; bases outside gene matches: 6. The germline V gene encodes CDR1 MNHEY and CDR2 SMNVEV (reference sequence). CDR3 DNA sequence: TGTGCCAGCAGTTCGATATCTAGCGGGAGGTACAATGAGCAGTTCTTC. Amino acids: CASSSISSGRYNEQFF.

The chain joins TRBV5-1 to TRBJ2-5, with TRBD1 matching over 10 bases. J gave up 1 base and V 0 bases, and 9 bases lay outside the gene matches. CDR1 and CDR2 from the germline V gene are SGHRS and YFSETQ. The CDR3 spans 18 residues. CDR3 protein: CASSLGGRQGAGQETQYF. The CDR3 DNA follows: TGCGCCAGCAGCTTGGGGGGTCGACAGGGGGCAGGCCAAGAGACCCAGTACTTC.

V and J are TRBV7-2 and TRBJ1-5; D might be TRBD1 (6 bases). The CDR3 is made up of 15 amino acids. V was clipped by 1 base and J by 6 bases, with 13 bases between them. CDR1 is SGHTA and CDR2 is FQGNSA in the germline V gene. CDR3 sequence (DNA): TGTGCCAGCAGCTTAGATTCAGGGGTGGGTCAGCCCCAGCATTTT. Residues: CASSLDSGVGQPQHF.

The chain is built from TRBV18 and TRBJ1-4, with a tentative D call TRBD1 (6 bases). Germline V CDR1 and CDR2: KGHSH, LQKENI. The CDR3 is made up of 18 amino acids. Trimming shortened V by 2 bases and J by 0 bases, and 16 bases separated the two germline ends. The CDR3 loop reads CASSPSPRGGATNEKLFF. Written as DNA, the CDR3 is TGTGCCAGCTCACCATCCCCCAGGGGTGGGGCAACTAATGAAAAACTGTTTTTT.

Only a few counts were recorded for this clone. The genes are TRBV28 and TRBJ1-5; possibly TRBD1 for D (5 bases). The CDR3 has 15 amino acids. Per germline, CDR1 MDHEN and CDR2 SYDVKM. Trimming removed 3 bases from V and 0 bases from J, with 9 bases in between. The CDR3 region is CASSFTGYSNQPQHF. In nucleotides, the CDR3 is TGTGCCAGCAGTTTTACAGGATATAGCAATCAGCCCCAGCATTTT.

V gene TRBV9 combines with J gene TRBJ2-5; no clear D. Germline lookup yields CDR1 SGDLS and CDR2 YYNGEE. V lost 0 bases and J 2 bases, leaving 5 bases between the germline ends. The CDR3 consists of 13 residues. DNA of the CDR3: TGTGCCAGCAGCGTAGATCTTCAAGAGACCCAGTACTTC. This gives the protein CASSVDLQETQYF.

The chain carries TRBV6-6 and TRBJ1-1; 8 positions match TRBD1. Germline assignment: CDR1 MNHNY and CDR2 SVGAGI (reference sequence). The CDR3 length is 14 residues. V shed 7 bases, J shed 4 bases, and the junction held 8 bases outside the gene matches. CDR3 in amino acids: CASTLTGEVTEAFF. CDR3 sequence (DNA): TGTGCCAGCACCCTGACAGGGGAGGTCACTGAAGCTTTCTTT.

V is TRBV6-5 and J is TRBJ1-5; D possibly corresponds to TRBD1 (5 bases). The CDR3 covers 15 residues. CDR1 is MNHEY, CDR2 SVGAGI, per germline. The germline V and J ends were trimmed by 7 bases and 2 bases, with 15 bases remaining between them. The CDR3 nucleotides are TGTGCCAGCATCCCCCCAGGGTTGGGCAATCAGCCCCAGCATTTT. Its protein is CASIPPGLGNQPQHF.

This clone showed up just once. The chain recombines TRBV2 with TRBJ2-7; TRBD1 aligns across 9 bases. The CDR3 runs to 14 residues. After removal of 5 bases from V and 2 bases from J, the junction contained 4 bases not matched to a gene. The germline V gene encodes CDR1 SNHLY and CDR2 FYNNEI. The CDR3 is CASSKQGAAYEQYF. CDR3 in DNA: TGTGCCAGCAGTAAACAGGGGGCCGCCTACGAGCAGTACTTC.

This chain joins TRBV6-5 and TRBJ2-5; 7 bases align to TRBD1. Per germline, CDR1 MNHEY and CDR2 SVGAGI. V dropped 4 bases and J dropped 2; count of bases not matched to a gene: 1. This CDR3 is built from 13 residues. CDR3 residues: CASSWDRQETQYF. For the CDR3, the DNA is TGTGCCAGCAGTTGGGACAGACAAGAGACCCAGTACTTC.

This rearrangement joins TRBV4-1 to TRBJ2-3; D may be TRBD1 (5 bases). CDR1 and CDR2 from the germline V gene are MGHRA and YSYEKL. Between the trimmed V and J ends, which lost 3 bases and 4 bases, there was a span of 11 bases. CDR3 length: 14 residues. The CDR3 here is CASSQGRVPDTQYF. The DNA for the CDR3 is TGCGCCAGCAGCCAGGGCAGGGTCCCAGATACGCAGTATTTT.